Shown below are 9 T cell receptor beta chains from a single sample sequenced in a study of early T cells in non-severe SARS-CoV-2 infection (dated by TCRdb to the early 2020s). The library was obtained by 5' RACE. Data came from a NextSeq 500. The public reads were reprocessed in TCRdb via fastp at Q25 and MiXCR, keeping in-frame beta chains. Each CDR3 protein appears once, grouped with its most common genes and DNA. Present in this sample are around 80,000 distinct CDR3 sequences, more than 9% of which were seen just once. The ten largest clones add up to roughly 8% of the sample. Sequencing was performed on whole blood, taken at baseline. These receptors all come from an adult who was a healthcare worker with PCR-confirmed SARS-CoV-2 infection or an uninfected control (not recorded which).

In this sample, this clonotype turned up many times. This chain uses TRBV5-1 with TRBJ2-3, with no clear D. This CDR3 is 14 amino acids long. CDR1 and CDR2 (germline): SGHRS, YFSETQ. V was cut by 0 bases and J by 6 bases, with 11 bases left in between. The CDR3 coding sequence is TGCGCCAGCAGCTTGGTCGGCGATGGCGATACGCAGTATTTT. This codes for CASSLVGDGDTQYF.

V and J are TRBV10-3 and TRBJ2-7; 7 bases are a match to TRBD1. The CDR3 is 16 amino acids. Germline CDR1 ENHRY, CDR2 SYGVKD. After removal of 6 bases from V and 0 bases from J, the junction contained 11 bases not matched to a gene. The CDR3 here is CAIRDPTGPGSYEQYF. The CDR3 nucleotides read TGTGCCATCAGGGACCCGACAGGGCCAGGCTCCTACGAGCAGTACTTC.

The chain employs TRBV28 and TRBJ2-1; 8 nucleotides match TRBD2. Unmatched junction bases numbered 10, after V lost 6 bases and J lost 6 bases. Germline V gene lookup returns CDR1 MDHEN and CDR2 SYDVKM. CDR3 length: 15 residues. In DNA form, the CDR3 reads TGTGCCAGCAGCCCCCAGCGGGAGTTGATCAATGAGCAGTTCTTC. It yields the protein CASSPQRELINEQFF. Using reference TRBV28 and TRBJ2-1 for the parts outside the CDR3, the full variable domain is DVKVTQSSRYLVKRTGEKVFLECVQDMDHENMFWYRQDPGLGLRLIYFSYDVKMKEKGDIPEGYSVSREKKERFSLILESASTNQTSMYLCASSPQRELINEQFFGPGTRLTVL.

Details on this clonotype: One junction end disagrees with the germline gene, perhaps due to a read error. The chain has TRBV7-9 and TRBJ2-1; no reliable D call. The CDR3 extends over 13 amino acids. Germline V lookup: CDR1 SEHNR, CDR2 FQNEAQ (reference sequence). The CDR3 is CASNDGSYNEQLF. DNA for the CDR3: TGTGCCAGCAATGACGGCTCCTACAATGAGCAGTTGTTC.

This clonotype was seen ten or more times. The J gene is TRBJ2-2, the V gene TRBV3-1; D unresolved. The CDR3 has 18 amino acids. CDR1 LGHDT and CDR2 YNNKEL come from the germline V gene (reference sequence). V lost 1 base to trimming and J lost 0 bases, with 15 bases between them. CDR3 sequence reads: CASSQVPLVGANTGELFF. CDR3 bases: TGTGCCAGCAGCCAAGTACCCCTTGTGGGCGCGAACACCGGGGAGCTGTTTTTT. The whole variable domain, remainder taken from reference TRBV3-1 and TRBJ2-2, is DTAVSQTPKYLVTQMGNDKSIKCEQNLGHDTMYWYKQDSKKFLKIMFSYNNKELIINETVPNRFSPKSPDKAHLNLHINSLELGDSAVYFCASSQVPLVGANTGELFFGEGSRLTVL.

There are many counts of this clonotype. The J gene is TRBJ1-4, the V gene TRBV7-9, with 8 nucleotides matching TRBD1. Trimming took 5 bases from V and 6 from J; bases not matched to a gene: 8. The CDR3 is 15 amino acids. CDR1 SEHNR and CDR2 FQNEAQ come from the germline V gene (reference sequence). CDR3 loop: CASSTGQGLYEKLFF. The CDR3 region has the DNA TGTGCCAGCAGCACTGGACAGGGCCTATATGAAAAACTGTTTTTT.

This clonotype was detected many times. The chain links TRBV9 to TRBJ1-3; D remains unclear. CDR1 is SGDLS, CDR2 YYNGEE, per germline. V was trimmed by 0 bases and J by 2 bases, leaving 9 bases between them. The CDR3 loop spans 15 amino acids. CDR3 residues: CASSVDPLAGNTIYF. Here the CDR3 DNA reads TGTGCCAGCAGCGTAGACCCACTTGCTGGAAACACCATATATTTT.

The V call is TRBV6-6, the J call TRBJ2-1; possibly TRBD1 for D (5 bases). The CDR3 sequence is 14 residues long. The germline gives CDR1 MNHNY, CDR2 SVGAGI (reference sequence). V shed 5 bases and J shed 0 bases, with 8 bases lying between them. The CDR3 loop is CASSPDSSYNEQFF. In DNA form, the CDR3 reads TGTGCCAGCAGTCCTGACAGCTCCTACAATGAGCAGTTCTTC.

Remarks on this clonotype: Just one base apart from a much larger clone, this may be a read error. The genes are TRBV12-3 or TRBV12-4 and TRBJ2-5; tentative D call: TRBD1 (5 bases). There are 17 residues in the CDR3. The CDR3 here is CDSSWSAGLGPTRTQYF. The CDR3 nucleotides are TGTGACAGCAGTTGGTCGGCAGGGCTAGGCCCAACTCGGACCCAGTACTTC.